This passage covers 31 T cell receptor beta chains from one sample sequenced in a study of cytotoxic CD8 clonotypes in ibrutinib-treated CLL. The table came from immunoSEQ multiplex PCR; TCRdb's copy has only in-frame clones and leaves some out. The sample records some 46,000 clones, under 75% being singletons. The input for sequencing was PBMCs, taken after 12 months of ibrutinib treatment. These receptors all come from a human donor with chronic lymphocytic leukemia.

The chain is built from TRBV19 and TRBJ1-1; D gene unclear. Germline V gene sequence: CDR1 LNHDA, CDR2 SQIVND (reference sequence). The CDR3 runs to 12 residues. With 5 bases removed from V and 3 bases from J, the gap between germline ends came to 7 bases. The CDR3: CASSAWDTEAFF. The CDR3 DNA reads as TGTGCCAGTAGTGCATGGGACACTGAAGCTTTCTTT. Full variable domain (remainder filled in from reference TRBV19 and TRBJ1-1): DGGITQSPKYLFRKEGQNVTLSCEQNLNHDAMYWYRQDPGQGLRLIYYSQIVNDFQKGDIAEGYSVSREKKESFPLTVTSAQKNPTAFYLCASSAWDTEAFFGQGTRLTVV.

CDR3: CASSTTRGTEAFF. CDR3 sequence (DNA): TGTGCCAGTAGTACGACACGGGGCACTGAAGCTTTCTTT. This sequence joins TRBV19 and TRBJ1-1, with D hard to call. Germline V gene lookup returns CDR1 LNHDA and CDR2 SQIVND (reference sequence). V shed 4 bases and J shed 4 bases, with 10 bases lying between them. The CDR3 covers 13 residues.

Points on this clone: Its ends do not fully match the called genes, so a read error is possible. V usage is TRBV14 and J usage is TRBJ1-2, with 7 bases lining up with TRBD1. Per the germline V gene, CDR1 is SGHDN and CDR2 is FVKESK. The CDR3 spans 15 residues. The CDR3 sequence is CASSEDRVVGYGYTF. In DNA form, the CDR3 reads TGTGCCAGCAGCGAAGACAGGGTTGTGGGGTATGGCTACACCTTC.

The table lists this clone with a count of one. This chain joins TRBV29-1 and TRBJ1-1; TRBD1 matches 10 bases. The CDR3 covers 14 residues. J was trimmed by 11 bases and V by 6 bases; bases with no gene match: 15. Germline loops: CDR1 SQVTM, CDR2 ANQGSEA. CDR3 sequence reads: CSVPPGQGYQGAFF. In nucleotides, the CDR3 is TGCAGCGTCCCACCGGGACAGGGGTACCAGGGGGCTTTCTTT.

This chain joins TRBV30 and TRBJ1-1, with D unresolved. V lost 2 bases to trimming and J lost 0 bases, with 10 bases between them. The CDR3 has 14 residues. CDR1 is GTSNPN and CDR2 is SVGIG in the germline V gene (reference sequence). The CDR3 protein is CAWSTYLVNTEAFF. In DNA, the CDR3 is TGTGCCTGGAGTACCTACTTAGTGAACACTGAAGCTTTCTTT.

The rearrangement links TRBV10-3 to TRBJ2-3; 13 bases are a match to TRBD2. The V segment lost 5 bases and the J segment 5 bases; nucleotides outside the gene matches: 7. Germline V gives CDR1 ENHRY, CDR2 SYGVKD. The CDR3 contains 16 residues. The DNA for the CDR3 is TGTGCCATCAGTCCTACTAGCGGGGGGGCCGGAGATACGCAGTATTTT. Translating it yields CAISPTSGGAGDTQYF.

The chain has TRBV5-1 and TRBJ2-2, with D hard to call. Deletions cut 6 bases from V and 1 base from J, with 7 bases between. The germline gives CDR1 SGHRS, CDR2 YFSETQ. This CDR3 contains 13 residues. CDR3 bases: TGCGCCAGCAACCCGGAGAACACCGGGGAGCTGTTTTTT. Translated, it gives CASNPENTGELFF. Full variable domain (missing parts from reference TRBV5-1 and TRBJ2-2): KAGVTQTPRYLIKTRGQQVTLSCSPISGHRSVSWYQQTPGQGLQFLFEYFSETQRNKGNFPGRFSGRQFSNSRSEMNVSTLELGDSALYLCASNPENTGELFFGEGSRLTVL.

The chain is built from TRBV5-1 and TRBJ1-1; D gene unclear. From germline, CDR1 is SGHRS and CDR2 YFSETQ. The CDR3 spans 14 residues. V lost 2 bases to trimming and J lost 0 bases, with 8 bases between them. The CDR3 DNA follows: TGCGCCAGCAGCTTTGGGCACTTGAACACTGAAGCTTTCTTT. It translates to CASSFGHLNTEAFF.

The V and J genes are TRBV11-3 and TRBJ2-2, with D hard to call. The CDR3 length is 13 residues. Germline V gene lookup returns CDR1 SGHNT and CDR2 YENEEA. The V end lost 4 bases, the J end lost 8 bases, and 11 bases lay between the germline ends. CDR3 bases: TGTGCCAGCAGCTCCGGGCCTACGGGGGAGCTGTTTTTT. Amino acids: CASSSGPTGELFF.

The CDR3 DNA sequence: TGCGCCAGCAGCTTGGTACCGAACCAAGAGACCCAGTACTTC. It is translated as CASSLVPNQETQYF. The rearrangement joins TRBV5-1 to TRBJ2-5; no clear D gene. V was pared by 0 bases and J by 0 bases, with 6 bases between. The CDR3 covers 14 residues. CDR1 is SGHRS, CDR2 YFSETQ, per germline.

The J gene is TRBJ2-7, the V gene TRBV19; tentatively, D is TRBD1 or TRBD2 (5 bases each). Germline CDR1 reads LNHDA; CDR2 reads SQIVND (reference sequence). V gave up 3 bases and J gave up 3 bases, with 12 bases separating them. This CDR3 region has 14 residues. CDR3 amino acids: CASSISRDDYEQYF. Written as DNA, the CDR3 is TGTGCCAGTAGTATCTCGAGGGACGACTACGAGCAGTACTTC.

About this clone itself: One end of the junction does not line up with germline, which may come from a read error. This chain connects TRBV7-7 to TRBJ2-1; possible D gene TRBD2, 5 bases. Germline V gene sequence: CDR1 SSHAT, CDR2 FNYEAQ (reference sequence). There are 13 residues in the CDR3. In DNA form, the CDR3 reads TGTGCTAGCAGCTTTAGCGCCGGCAATGAGCAGTTCTTC. Protein: CASSFSAGNEQFF.

The gene calls are TRBV4-1 and TRBJ2-7; TRBD1 aligns across 7 bases. Per germline, CDR1 MGHRA and CDR2 YSYEKL. The V segment lost 0 bases and the J segment 3 bases; nucleotides outside the gene matches: 17. The CDR3 extends over 19 amino acids. CDR3 protein: CASSQEAPFVGQVNYEQYF. The CDR3, as DNA: TGCGCCAGCAGCCAAGAGGCCCCCTTCGTCGGACAGGTGAACTACGAGCAGTACTTC.

The chain recombines TRBV7-9 with TRBJ2-3; D unresolved. Trimming took 0 bases from V and 4 from J, leaving 5 bases between them. This CDR3 is 13 amino acids long. The germline CDR1 and CDR2 sequences are SEHNR and FQNEAQ (reference sequence). CDR3 sequence (DNA): TGTGCCAGCAGCTTAGCTGACGCAGATACGCAGTATTTT. Protein sequence: CASSLADADTQYF. Filled out from reference TRBV7-9 and TRBJ2-3, the complete variable domain reads DTGVSQNPRHKITKRGQNVTFRCDPISEHNRLYWYRQTLGQGPEFLTYFQNEAQLEKSRLLSDRFSAERPKGSFSTLEIQRTEQGDSAMYLCASSLADADTQYFGPGTRLTVL.

This sequence joins TRBV20-1 and TRBJ2-5, with no clear D. The germline V gene has CDR1 DFQATT and CDR2 SNEGSKA (reference sequence). The V end lost 6 bases, the J end lost 2 bases, and 7 bases lay between the germline ends. This CDR3 has 11 residues. CDR3 nucleotide sequence: TGCAGTGCCCGGCGACAAGAGACCCAGTACTTC. Protein sequence: CSARRQETQYF.

This chain links TRBV11-3 with TRBJ2-7, with 11 bases aligning to TRBD1. This CDR3 contains 15 residues. Germline V gene lookup returns CDR1 SGHNT and CDR2 YENEEA. Unmatched junction bases numbered 1, after V lost 0 bases and J lost 3 bases. The CDR3 DNA is TGTGCCAGCAGCTTAGAGGGACAGGGGGTCTACGAGCAGTACTTC. As protein: CASSLEGQGVYEQYF.

The chain joins TRBV19 to TRBJ2-6, with D uncertain. The germline V gene has CDR1 LNHDA and CDR2 SQIVND (reference sequence). The CDR3 has 16 residues. V was trimmed by 8 bases and J by 0 bases, leaving 14 bases between them. The CDR3 reads CASALGFGSGANVLTF. CDR3 bases: TGTGCCAGTGCACTGGGATTCGGCTCTGGGGCCAACGTCCTGACTTTC.

This chain joins TRBV7-9 and TRBJ1-5; D is undetermined. Trimming pared 4 bases from V and 3 bases from J, leaving 13 bases between. This CDR3 spans 15 amino acids. Germline CDR1 SEHNR, CDR2 FQNEAQ (reference sequence). CDR3 loop: CASSSHGVNNQPQHF. CDR3 nucleotide sequence: TGTGCCAGCAGCTCCCACGGCGTAAACAATCAGCCCCAGCATTTT.

The chain recombines TRBV7-8 with TRBJ1-2; 7 nucleotides agree with TRBD1. There are 18 residues in the CDR3. CDR1 is SGHVS and CDR2 is FQNEAQ in the germline V gene. V lost 4 bases to trimming and J lost 6 bases; unmatched junction nucleotides: 20. The CDR3, as DNA: TGTGCCAGCAGCTCCTCGCGACAGGGCGGCCCAGTCTTAGATGGCTACACCTTC. It specifies CASSSSRQGGPVLDGYTF.

This clone occurred once. The rearrangement joins TRBV25-1 to TRBJ1-2; no clear D gene. The germline gives CDR1 MGHDK, CDR2 SYGVNS. The CDR3 runs to 14 residues. V was trimmed by 2 bases and J by 8 bases, leaving 15 bases between them. CDR3 DNA sequence: TGTGCCAGCAGTGAACGGGGTGCTGTGGGCGGCTACACCTTC. Protein sequence: CASSERGAVGGYTF.

The chain is built from TRBV11-2 and TRBJ1-6; unclear D gene. Trimming removed 1 base at V and 10 bases at J, with 17 bases between. The CDR3 spans 16 residues. The germline V gene encodes CDR1 SGHAT and CDR2 FQNNGV. This CDR3 reads CASSLVVGSAMSPLHF. Here the CDR3 DNA reads TGTGCCAGCAGCTTAGTTGTCGGCAGCGCGATGTCACCCCTCCACTTT.

The table lists this clone with a few counts. The V call is TRBV25-1, the J call TRBJ2-7; maybe TRBD1 (6 bases). The CDR3 is 13 amino acids. Germline CDR1 and CDR2: MGHDK and SYGVNS. Trimming removed 8 bases from V and 2 bases from J, with 13 bases in between. CDR3 bases: TGTGCCAGCCTCCGCGGACAGACCTACGAGCAGTACTTC. Residues: CASLRGQTYEQYF.

This clone has a handful of counts. The V and J genes are TRBV19 and TRBJ2-7, with D possibly matching TRBD2 (6 bases). Per the germline V gene, CDR1 is LNHDA and CDR2 is SQIVND (reference sequence). V was cut by 10 bases and J by 4 bases, with 14 bases left in between. The CDR3 contains 12 residues. CDR3 DNA sequence: TGTGCCACAGCCGGGGGTTTATACGAGCAGTACTTC. This sequence encodes CATAGGLYEQYF.

The genes are TRBV13 and TRBJ2-5; perhaps TRBD1 as D (6 bases). The V gene's germline CDR1 is PRHDT and CDR2 FYEKMQ (reference sequence). The CDR3 length is 14 residues. Trimming pared 3 bases from V and 2 bases from J, leaving 10 bases between. Here the CDR3 reads CASSFWTVQETQYF. The CDR3, as DNA: TGTGCCAGCAGCTTTTGGACAGTTCAAGAGACCCAGTACTTC.

The chain has TRBV7-9 and TRBJ1-6; no definite D call. The CDR3 contains 11 residues. The germline CDR1 and CDR2 sequences are SEHNR and FQNEAQ (reference sequence). V lost 2 bases to trimming and J lost 7 bases, with 0 bases between them. The CDR3 protein is CASSLNSPLHF. The DNA of the CDR3 is TGTGCCAGCAGCTTAAATTCACCCCTCCACTTT.

This clone was observed a few times. V usage is TRBV19 and J usage is TRBJ1-2, with D uncertain. The CDR3 contains 15 residues. Deletions cut 3 bases from V and 2 bases from J, with 13 bases between. CDR1 LNHDA and CDR2 SQIVND come from the germline V gene (reference sequence). CDR3 sequence (DNA): TGTGCCAGTAGTATCCCCTCCGCCGGGAACTATGGCTACACCTTC. Its protein product is CASSIPSAGNYGYTF. The full variable domain, its missing parts supplied by reference TRBV19 and TRBJ1-2, is DGGITQSPKYLFRKEGQNVTLSCEQNLNHDAMYWYRQDPGQGLRLIYYSQIVNDFQKGDIAEGYSVSREKKESFPLTVTSAQKNPTAFYLCASSIPSAGNYGYTFGSGTRLTVV.

In its sample, this clone was seen a few times. The rearrangement joins TRBV19 to TRBJ1-2; 7 bases are shared with TRBD1. J was trimmed by 5 bases and V by 5 bases; bases with no gene match: 5. This CDR3 contains 13 residues. Germline loops: CDR1 LNHDA, CDR2 SQIVND (reference sequence). In nucleotides, the CDR3 is TGTGCCAGTAGTTCAACAGGGGAGTATGGCTACACCTTC. It is translated as CASSSTGEYGYTF.

This clone was observed a handful of times. This rearrangement joins TRBV5-1 to TRBJ1-1, with TRBD1 matching over 11 bases. Germline CDR1 is SGHRS and CDR2 is YFSETQ. This CDR3 contains 16 residues. After removal of 1 base from V and 4 bases from J, the junction contained 6 bases not matched to a gene. CDR3 DNA: TGCGCCAGCAGCTTGATGGACAGGGGGCCAGGCACTGAAGCTTTCTTT. This codes for CASSLMDRGPGTEAFF.

This rearrangement joins TRBV11-3 to TRBJ1-1; D perhaps matches TRBD1 (6 bases). V lost 0 bases and J 3 bases, leaving 8 bases between the germline ends. CDR3 length equals 14 residues. The germline CDR1 and CDR2 sequences are SGHNT and YENEEA. CDR3 loop: CASSLEGAHTEAFF. The CDR3 nucleotides are TGTGCCAGCAGCTTAGAGGGGGCGCACACTGAAGCTTTCTTT.

The rearrangement uses TRBV6-4 and TRBJ2-3, with D perhaps being TRBD1 or TRBD2 (6 bases each). CDR1 and CDR2 (germline): MRHNA, SNTAGT. Trimming removed 2 bases at V and 1 base at J, with 10 bases between. This CDR3 contains 15 residues. For the CDR3, the DNA is TGTGCCAGCAGTGACGAGGGGGGAGGCACAGATACGCAGTATTTT. Its protein product is CASSDEGGGTDTQYF.

The rearrangement joins TRBV12-2 to TRBJ1-1; the table calls TRBD1, which could not be checked here. TRBV12-2 is marked as a pseudogene. CDR3 length equals 14 residues. The CDR3 nucleotides are TGTGCAAGTCGCTTAGAAGACAGGGAAGCTGAAGCTTTCTTT. This translates into CASRLEDREAEAFF.